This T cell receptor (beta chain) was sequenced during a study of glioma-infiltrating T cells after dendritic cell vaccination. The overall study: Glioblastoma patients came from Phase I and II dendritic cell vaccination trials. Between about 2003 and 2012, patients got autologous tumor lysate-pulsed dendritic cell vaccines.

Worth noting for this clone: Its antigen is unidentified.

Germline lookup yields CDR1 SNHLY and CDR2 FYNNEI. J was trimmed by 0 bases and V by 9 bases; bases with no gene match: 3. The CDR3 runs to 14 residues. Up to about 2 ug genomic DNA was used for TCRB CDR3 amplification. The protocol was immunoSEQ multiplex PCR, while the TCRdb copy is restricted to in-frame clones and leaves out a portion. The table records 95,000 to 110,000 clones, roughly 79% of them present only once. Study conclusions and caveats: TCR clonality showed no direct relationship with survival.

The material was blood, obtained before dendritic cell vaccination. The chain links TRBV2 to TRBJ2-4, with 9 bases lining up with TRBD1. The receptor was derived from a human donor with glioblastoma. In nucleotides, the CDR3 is TGTGCCAGTACAGGGGGCTTAGCCAAAAACATTCAGTACTTC. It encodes CASTGGLAKNIQYF.